These 5 T cell receptor beta chains came from one sample sequenced in a study of cytomegalovirus exposure and HLA in healthy donors. Measured with immunoSEQ multiplex PCR; TCRdb has only the in-frame clones, and not every one. This table holds 150,000 to 250,000 clones, 84% found once. The sample was PBMCs. These receptors were obtained from a woman in her thirties in good health and CMV-seropositive.

The gene calls are TRBV2 and TRBJ1-5; the match to TRBD1 covers 7 bases. Germline loops: CDR1 SNHLY, CDR2 FYNNEI. Losses at the gene ends were 5 bases for V and 0 bases for J; bases not matched to a gene: 4. The CDR3 is made up of 15 amino acids. In DNA form, the CDR3 reads TGTGCCAGCAGTCCTGACAGGGATAGCAATCAGCCCCAGCATTTT. This sequence encodes CASSPDRDSNQPQHF.

This clone has just one count. The rearrangement uses TRBV27 and TRBJ1-2; possibly TRBD1 for D (5 bases). The CDR3 is 17 residues long. The V end was cut by 4 bases, the J end by 0 bases, with 18 bases between. Looked up from germline, CDR1 is MNHEY and CDR2 is SMNVEV (reference sequence). CDR3 in amino acids: CASSSYNRQISNYGYTF. CDR3 coding DNA: TGTGCCAGCAGTTCGTACAACCGACAGATATCTAACTATGGCTACACCTTC.

This chain links TRBV4-1 with TRBJ2-1; 15 bases are a match to TRBD2. This CDR3 is 17 amino acids long. The trim removed 2 bases at V and 8 bases at J, leaving 7 bases unmatched. The V gene's germline CDR1 is MGHRA and CDR2 YSYEKL. The CDR3 bases are TGCGCCAGCAGCCAATCGGGACTAGCGGGAGGCACATATGAGCAGTTCTTC. Residues: CASSQSGLAGGTYEQFF.

This chain links TRBV29-1 with TRBJ2-1; TRBD2 matches at 12 bases. This CDR3 contains 15 residues. V shed 6 bases, J shed 2 bases, and the junction held 5 bases outside the gene matches. The germline gives CDR1 SQVTM, CDR2 ANQGSEA. Here the CDR3 reads CSVTSGSTPYNEQFF. CDR3 nucleotide sequence: TGCAGCGTGACTAGCGGGAGTACCCCCTACAATGAGCAGTTCTTC.

The chain combines TRBV19 with TRBJ1-2; D possibly corresponds to TRBD1 (6 bases). Germline CDR1 LNHDA, CDR2 SQIVND (reference sequence). V shed 6 bases and J shed 2 bases, with 10 bases lying between them. The CDR3 covers 13 residues. The CDR3 DNA reads as TGTGCCAGTAGCAAAGGACAGAACTATGGCTACACCTTC. Translating gives CASSKGQNYGYTF.